The present TCR beta chain was sequenced within a study of regulatory T cells in long-lasting Graves disease (dated by TCRdb to about 2021). Concerning the study at large: Newly diagnosed Graves' disease patients had taken antithyroid drugs for less than 3 months. Persistent Graves' disease patients were compared with newly diagnosed Graves' disease patients by peripheral blood TCR sequencing and RNA sequencing. TCR sequencing covered roughly 13 persistent and roughly 20 newly diagnosed Graves' disease patients, 33 samples in total. The study was conducted in China and was registered as a clinical trial.

Study-wide conclusions, independent of this receptor: Peripheral blood alone was examined, since thyroid tissue, which constituted the primary lesion, could not be accessed. Persistent patients shared more public clonotypes among themselves (under 3,000) than newly diagnosed patients did (more than 950). Compared with newly diagnosed patients, persistent Graves' disease patients had lower TCR Shannon entropy and fewer highly expanded clones, which suggests clonal expansion. TRBV28, TRBJ1-2 and TRBJ2-5 were preferentially used in persistent disease, while TRBV20-1 and TRBJ2-1 were favored in newly diagnosed disease. As a limitation, the authors acknowledged that the small sample size may reduce accuracy. Sequencing and analysis were restricted to the TCR beta chain.

According to the study, the label for this sample's time point signals: newly diagnosed GD, antithyroid drugs for less than 3 months. For both TCR sequencing and RNA sequencing, RNA was extracted from PBMCs using TRIzol. Graves' disease was diagnosed according to American Thyroid Association guidelines. Recruitment of patients was carried out at an endocrinology department in Xi'an, China. From each patient, 7.5 to 9.5 milliliters of peripheral blood was collected into an EDTA anticoagulant tube. Ficoll Paque Plus density gradient separation was used to isolate PBMCs, and no additional T cell sorting was done. An Agilent 2100 Bioanalyzer and agarose gel were used to assess RNA quality, and a NanoDrop 2000 was used to measure RNA concentration. This clonotype was picked up a small number of times. Its antigen target is currently unknown. The input lacks base qualities; no much larger clone sits a single base away.

Germline trimming: 5 bases from V, 2 bases from J; junction bases outside gene matches: 9. The CDR3 runs 17 residues from the cysteine to the phenylalanine. The retained sequence is limited to the CDR3, 51 bases, with the frame set at the first base. The germline V gene (reference sequence) supplies CDR1 LGHDT and CDR2 YNNKEL. Library method: multiplex PCR. The sample was run on an Illumina HiSeq 4000. iRepertoire HTBI primers and Arm-PCR amplification of CDR3 regions were used to construct TCR beta libraries. PCR products were gel purified before sequencing. The published analysis was carried out like this. A total of roughly 65 TRBV and some 13 TRBJ segments were identified across samples and were used for gene usage analysis of CDR3 amino acid clonotypes. COPE and FqMerger were used to merge the filtered high-quality paired reads into contigs. BLAST was used to align contigs to the IMGT TRBV, TRBD and TRBJ reference genes, and CDR3 was defined following IMGT. Any clonotype with a frequency above 0.1% was counted as a highly expanded clone. Shannon entropy was used to measure repertoire diversity, and the Gini coefficient was used to measure V-J evenness. Clonotypes shared by more than one individual were considered public. The public reads were reanalyzed by TCRdb: fastp trimming at Q25, MiXCR alignment, in-frame beta chains only. One record per CDR3 amino acid sequence lists the most common genes and DNA. The V and J calls and clone size come from TCRdb's table, not from the authors' own analysis. This sample lists 500,000 or so distinct CDR3 sequences; 15% to 20% were detected once. Around 25% of the sample is taken by the ten largest.

These same data were also listed under a study on T cells in Graves' hyperthyroidism and ophthalmopathy. The second study reports: A patient counted as having stable Graves' hyperthyroidism if no progression to ophthalmopathy occurred over 18 months of follow-up. Hyperthyroidism patients were aged 18 to 65 years and newly diagnosed, with disease duration of less than 2 months. Patients with uncontrolled infections, other autoimmune diseases, pregnancy or lactation were excluded. Clinical symptoms, serum thyroxine and TRAb, thyroid ultrasound, and orbital computed tomography formed the basis for the diagnoses. For the first round of RT-PCR on the TCR CDR3, the HTBI primer set was used together with the Qiagen OneStep RT-PCR kit. Blood samples also contained most of the expanded thyroid clonotypes (frequency above 0.001), which suggests that blood repertoires may reflect thyroid immune responses. A 13 V-J signature model separated ophthalmopathy from stable hyperthyroidism, with roughly 88% sensitivity and 81% to 82% specificity in cross-validation and 80%/75% in testing. In validation, progression to ophthalmopathy was predicted by the model with roughly 71% sensitivity and around 75% specificity, a median of approximately 7.1 months before onset. To identify distinguishing TCR V-J signatures, a discovery cohort of some 99 patients was used, comprising fewer than 45 with Graves' ophthalmopathy and some 60 with stable Graves' hyperthyroidism. Prospective prediction of ophthalmopathy was tested in an independent validation cohort of 18 to 20 hyperthyroidism patients and 15 to 17 patients who later progressed to ophthalmopathy. The roughly 91 discovery patients were randomly divided into training and test sets at a 7:3 ratio. Thyroid tissue and blood T-cell repertoires from more than 5 Graves' hyperthyroidism patients were also compared in the study. Following sampling, methimazole starting at 30 mg daily was given to hyperthyroidism patients, and high-dose intravenous methylprednisolone was given to ophthalmopathy patients. Libraries were constructed in a second round of multiplex PCR, after which size selection and purification were performed. The libraries were sequenced on an Illumina HiSeq2000 using paired-end 100 bp reads. SOAPnuke was used to process the raw data, removing reads that contained adapters or uncalled bases, had a mean Phred below 15, or lacked an exact match to the constant primer or identifier. High-quality paired reads were merged using COPE v1.2.5, and each unique nucleotide sequence was defined as a clonotype. MiTCR v1.1 was used to align clonotypes to the IMGT TRBV, TRBD and TRBJ reference segments. The analysis was restricted to V-J combinations with a frequency above 0.0001, which together covered approximately 99% of the repertoires. A TCS score was defined as the ratio of F50 (clonal expansion) to E x V (chaos), with BLOSUM62-based TCRdist applied between CDR3 peptides within each V-J. Welch's t-statistics and random forest reduced 500 to 650 V-J features to roughly 13, which were used in a naive Bayes classifier (R e1071). No statistical method was used to fix the sample size in advance, and group allocation was not hidden from the investigators. According to the paper, TCR Vbeta CDR3 sequencing was carried out on 135 peripheral blood samples, which came from about 45 ophthalmopathy, about 75 hyperthyroidism and about 17 progressor patients.

Source: peripheral blood mononuclear cells (PBMCs), taken at new diagnosis, from a patient treated with antithyroid drugs. The receptor chain draws on TRBV3-1 and TRBJ1-6, with TRBD1 matching 7 junction bases. The clonotype comes from a woman aged 35-60 years with Graves disease. Donor details come from another sample of the same person, matched by shared clones. The bases are TGTGCCAGCAGCTCACGGGCAGGGGGGACCTATAATTCACCCCTCCACTTT. It is translated as CASSSRAGGTYNSPLHF.